The 4 T cell receptor beta chains in this list originate from one sample, sequenced in a study of response to subunit inactivated influenza vaccine. TCRdb called the RT-PCR reads again in MiXCR, with one record for every CDR3 protein. The table has 550,000 to 800,000 distinct CDR3 sequences, around a sixth seen once. The sequenced sample was PBMCs from blood, obtained roughly 12 days after vaccination. All receptors come from a man between 50 and 59 years old who received an inactivated influenza vaccine.

The rearrangement uses TRBV15 and TRBJ2-1; D possibly corresponds to TRBD1 (6 bases). This CDR3 spans 12 amino acids. CDR1 LNHNV and CDR2 YYDKDF come from the germline V gene (reference sequence). V was cut by 5 bases and J by 8 bases, with 10 bases left in between. In nucleotides, the CDR3 is TGTGCCACCAGCTCATCAGGGGATGAGCAGTTCTTC. This codes for CATSSSGDEQFF.

The V and J genes are TRBV28 and TRBJ2-1; D is unclear. Germline loops: CDR1 MDHEN, CDR2 SYDVKM. CDR3 length: 12 amino acids. Trimming removed 6 bases from V and 4 bases from J, with 7 bases in between. CDR3 sequence reads: CASRWDYNEQFF. As DNA, the CDR3 is TGTGCCAGCAGGTGGGATTACAATGAGCAGTTCTTC.

There are a few counts of this clonotype. V usage is TRBV20-1 and J usage is TRBJ2-2; D might be TRBD2 (7 bases). V lost 1 base, J lost 3 bases, and 12 bases lay in between. The CDR3 runs 15 residues. Germline CDR1 is DFQATT and CDR2 is SNEGSKA (reference sequence). In DNA, the CDR3 is TGCAGTGCTAGAGCGGGGGGCCTTTACACCGGGGAGCTGTTTTTT. Translating it yields CSARAGGLYTGELFF.

V is TRBV4-3 and J is TRBJ1-1; maybe TRBD1 (5 bases). Trimming stripped 0 bases from V and 7 bases from J, with 12 bases between. Germline V gene lookup returns CDR1 LGHNA and CDR2 YSLEER. This CDR3 region has 14 residues. The CDR3 region has the DNA TGCGCCAGCAGCCAAGACTGGGGGACCGGTGAAGCTTTCTTT. It is translated as CASSQDWGTGEAFF.